This T cell receptor (beta chain) was found in a study of technical replicates of blood from several donors. Some clones are missing from TCRdb's copy, which holds only in-frame ones; the method was immunoSEQ multiplex PCR. The repertoire holds roughly 60,000 clones, with 86% as singletons. The receptor comes from a human donor in good health. Some clones in this sample may be carry-over from other donors' samples. Sequencing used PBMCs.

The CDR3 DNA reads TGTGCCAGCAGCTTAGATCGAGGAGGGACGAGTAACGGCTACACCTTC. As protein: CASSLDRGGTSNGYTF. The V and J genes are TRBV11-2 and TRBJ1-2; weak D call: TRBD1 (5 bases). The CDR3 sequence is 16 residues long. Germline CDR1 is SGHAT and CDR2 is FQNNGV. Trimming stripped 0 bases from V and 8 bases from J, with 19 bases between. Full variable domain (remainder filled in from reference TRBV11-2 and TRBJ1-2): EAGVAQSPRYKIIEKRQSVAFWCNPISGHATLYWYQQILGQGPKLLIQFQNNGVVDDSQLPKDRFSAERLKGVDSTLKIQPAKLEDSAVYLCASSLDRGGTSNGYTFGSGTRLTVV.